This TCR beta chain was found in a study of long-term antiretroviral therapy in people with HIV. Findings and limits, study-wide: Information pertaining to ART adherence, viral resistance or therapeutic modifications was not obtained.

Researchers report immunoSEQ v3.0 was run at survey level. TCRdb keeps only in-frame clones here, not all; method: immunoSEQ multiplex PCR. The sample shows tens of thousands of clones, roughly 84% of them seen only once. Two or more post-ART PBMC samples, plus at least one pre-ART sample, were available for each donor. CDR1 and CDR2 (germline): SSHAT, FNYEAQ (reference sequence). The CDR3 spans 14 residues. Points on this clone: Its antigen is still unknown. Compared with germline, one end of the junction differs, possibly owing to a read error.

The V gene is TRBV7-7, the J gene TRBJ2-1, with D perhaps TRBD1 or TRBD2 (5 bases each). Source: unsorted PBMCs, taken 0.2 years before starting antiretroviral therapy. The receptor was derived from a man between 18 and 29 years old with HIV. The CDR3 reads CASSPHGGYNEQFF. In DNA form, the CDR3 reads TGTGCTAGCAGTCCTCATGGGGGTTACAATGAGCAGTTCTTC.